This TCR beta chain emerged from a study of response to subunit inactivated influenza vaccine. This CDR3 spans 16 amino acids. The V and J ends lost 1 base and 4 bases, in that order; junction bases with no gene match: 8. From germline, CDR1 is LGHNA and CDR2 YNFKEQ. As regards this clonotype: Its matching antigen is unknown.

TCRdb re-called the RT-PCR reads through MiXCR, storing one row per CDR3 protein. The sample has about 700,000 distinct CDR3 sequences; about 15% are singletons. Regarding the study as a whole: It was the authors' suggestion that each seasonal influenza vaccination recruits few new T cells.

Sequenced material: PBMCs from blood, taken approximately 15 days before vaccination. The J gene is TRBJ2-7, the V gene TRBV4-2, with 9 bases fitting TRBD2. This sequence originates from a middle-aged man who received an inactivated influenza vaccine. The CDR3 DNA follows: TGTGCCAGCAGCCAAGTGGGCGGGAGGGCCCTATACGAGCAGTACTTC. This gives the protein CASSQVGGRALYEQYF.